These 26 T cell receptor beta chains came from one sample sequenced in a study of blood T cells in healthy people across ages. Primers used in a second PCR of roughly 7 to 12 cycles were a sample-barcoded 5' primer and a J-beta primer mix. Via MiXCR, TCRdb re-called the 5' RACE reads, giving one row per CDR3 protein. This table has about 1.5 million distinct CDR3 sequences, less than 45% appearing once. Sequencing was carried out using blood. Receptors originate from a woman in her late teens or twenties in good health.

This clonotype was detected only a few times. This sequence joins TRBV9 and TRBJ2-1; D possibly uses TRBD1 or TRBD2 (5 bases each). The V gene lost 0 bases and the J gene lost 6 bases, with 10 bases spanning the gap. This CDR3 is built from 14 residues. The germline gives CDR1 SGDLS, CDR2 YYNGEE. The CDR3 protein is CASSVVTGPNEQFF. In DNA, the CDR3 is TGTGCCAGCAGCGTAGTGACGGGGCCCAATGAGCAGTTCTTC.

This clonotype occurred a few times. The chain combines TRBV27 with TRBJ2-4; the match to TRBD1 covers 9 bases. The tail of the sequence fits TRBJ2-5 better, so the J call may be wrong. Germline V CDR1 and CDR2: MNHEY, SMNVEV (reference sequence). This CDR3 contains 14 residues. The CDR3 DNA follows: TGTGCCAGCAGTTTATGGACAGGGGAAGAGACCCAGTACTTC. Translating it yields CASSLWTGEETQYF.

The rearrangement links TRBV13 to TRBJ2-3, with a possible D match to TRBD1 (6 bases). This CDR3 spans 14 amino acids. Germline V gene data show CDR1 as PRHDT and CDR2 as FYEKMQ (reference sequence). Between the trimmed V and J ends, which lost 5 bases and 4 bases, there was a span of 13 bases. CDR3 nucleotides: TGTGCCAGCAGCCGATCAGGGGCAGCAGATACGCAGTATTTT. Translation: CASSRSGAADTQYF.

This clonotype appeared a few times. A read error is possible here, since a much larger clone lies one base away. V is TRBV10-3 and J is TRBJ2-3; TRBD2 is a possible D gene (5 bases). CDR3 length: 18 residues. The germline CDR1 and CDR2 sequences are ENHRY and SYGVKD. CDR3 amino acids: CSISDRGLSSWGTDTQYF. The DNA for the CDR3 is TGTTCCATCAGTGACCGAGGATTGTCTAGCTGGGGCACAGATACGCAGTATTTT.

This chain joins TRBV4-1 and TRBJ2-1, with D maybe TRBD1 (6 bases). Trimming pared 1 base from V and 14 bases from J, leaving 27 bases between. The CDR3 sequence is 17 residues long. CDR1 is MGHRA and CDR2 is YSYEKL in the germline V gene. CDR3 region: CASSQVPLGRGLGKEFF. CDR3 DNA: TGCGCCAGCAGCCAAGTCCCTTTGGGCAGGGGTTTGGGGAAGGAGTTCTTC.

This clonotype was seen a few times. The chain recombines TRBV7-2 with TRBJ2-3; possible D gene TRBD2, 6 bases. CDR1 and CDR2 (germline): SGHTA, FQGNSA. Trimming cost V 2 bases and J 8 bases, with 11 bases left between them. The CDR3 sequence is 13 residues long. The CDR3 coding sequence is TGTGCCAGCAGCTTACGGGGGATTAGTACGCAGTATTTT. It codes for CASSLRGISTQYF.

This clonotype was observed many times. The V call is TRBV25-1, the J call TRBJ2-4; 7 bases map to TRBD1. Looked up from germline, CDR1 is MGHDK and CDR2 is SYGVNS. The CDR3 consists of 18 residues. The trim removed 6 bases at V and 8 bases at J, leaving 22 bases unmatched. CDR3 residues: CASSGPGQSRPAPDIQYF. The CDR3 DNA sequence: TGTGCCAGCAGCGGTCCGGGACAGTCACGACCAGCCCCGGACATTCAGTACTTC.

This clonotype appeared a few times. This chain connects TRBV29-1 to TRBJ2-3; D may be TRBD1 or TRBD2 (5 bases each). There are 13 residues in the CDR3. V lost 7 bases and J 0 bases, leaving 11 bases between the germline ends. Germline V CDR1 and CDR2: SQVTM, ANQGSEA. CDR3 residues: CSGGRLSTDTQYF. In DNA, the CDR3 is TGCAGCGGGGGACGTCTGAGCACAGATACGCAGTATTTT.

J is TRBJ1-5 and V is TRBV20-1, with D unclear. Germline V gene sequence: CDR1 DFQATT, CDR2 SNEGSKA (reference sequence). Trimming took 3 bases from V and 0 from J, leaving 6 bases between them. There are 13 residues in the CDR3. The CDR3 protein is CSASSGSNQPQHF. CDR3 sequence (DNA): TGCAGTGCTAGCAGCGGTAGCAATCAGCCCCAGCATTTT.

The CDR3 nucleotides are TGCGCCAGCAGCTTGCGGTCCAGCGGGAGTATCTACAATGAGCAGTTCTTC. It codes for CASSLRSSGSIYNEQFF. This chain links TRBV5-1 with TRBJ2-1, with TRBD2 identical over 8 bases. The CDR3 is 17 residues long. CDR1 SGHRS and CDR2 YFSETQ come from the germline V gene. Trimming cost V 1 base and J 3 bases; bases outside gene matches: 9. Complete variable domain (other parts from reference TRBV5-1 and TRBJ2-1): KAGVTQTPRYLIKTRGQQVTLSCSPISGHRSVSWYQQTPGQGLQFLFEYFSETQRNKGNFPGRFSGRQFSNSRSEMNVSTLELGDSALYLCASSLRSSGSIYNEQFFGPGTRLTVL.

The chain combines TRBV7-2 with TRBJ2-1, with D perhaps TRBD2 (7 bases). Looked up from germline, CDR1 is SGHTA and CDR2 is FQGNSA. The CDR3 extends over 12 amino acids. The ends were cut back, 6 bases at V and 15 bases at J, with 18 bases in the middle. The CDR3 spells CASRVTGGLPFF. CDR3 sequence (DNA): TGTGCCAGCAGAGTAACGGGGGGCCTCCCGTTCTTC.

V usage is TRBV4-2 and J usage is TRBJ1-1, with TRBD1 matching 7 bases. Germline CDR1 and CDR2: LGHNA and YNFKEQ. The CDR3 is 16 residues long. V lost 2 bases and J lost 8; bases outside the gene matches: 14. CDR3 amino acids: CASSQPRPGGNLEAFF. In nucleotides, the CDR3 is TGTGCCAGCAGCCAACCCAGACCAGGGGGAAACCTAGAAGCTTTCTTT.

This chain connects TRBV5-1 to TRBJ2-5, with D maybe TRBD1 (6 bases). The CDR3 length is 16 residues. V was clipped by 4 bases and J by 1 base, with 17 bases between them. Germline V lookup: CDR1 SGHRS, CDR2 YFSETQ. CDR3 DNA sequence: TGCGCCAGCAGCCCCGGATTTAGGGGGATCCAAGAGACCCAGTACTTC. Translated: CASSPGFRGIQETQYF.

This chain links TRBV2 with TRBJ2-5, with 12 nucleotides matching TRBD2. The CDR3 totals 16 residues. The J segment lost 2 bases and the V segment lost 6 bases, leaving 7 bases of the junction unmatched. Per germline, CDR1 SNHLY and CDR2 FYNNEI. The CDR3 spells CASRRLAGVGQETQYF. The CDR3 DNA is TGTGCCAGCAGGCGACTAGCGGGAGTTGGGCAAGAGACCCAGTACTTC.

This clonotype was detected a few times. The gene calls are TRBV10-2 and TRBJ2-7; TRBD1 aligns across 7 bases. Germline V gene sequence: CDR1 WSHSY, CDR2 SAAADI. This CDR3 spans 13 amino acids. Trimming took 8 bases from V and 10 from J; bases not matched to a gene: 14. CDR3 loop: CASGVGTESTQYF. CDR3 DNA: TGCGCCAGCGGTGTCGGGACAGAGAGTACCCAGTACTTC.

This clonotype was counted only a few times. V usage is TRBV25-1 and J usage is TRBJ2-7, with D possibly TRBD2 on 6 matching bases. Trimming left V 3 bases short and J 3 bases short, with 15 bases between. There are 15 residues in the CDR3. Germline V CDR1 and CDR2: MGHDK, SYGVNS. The CDR3 DNA follows: TGTGCCAGCAGTGACCCCGGTAGCGGATTCTACGAGCAGTACTTC. Protein sequence: CASSDPGSGFYEQYF.

This chain connects TRBV5-4 to TRBJ2-7; 11 nucleotides agree with TRBD2. J was trimmed by 7 bases and V by 0 bases; bases with no gene match: 9. Germline V CDR1 and CDR2: SGHNT, YYREEE (reference sequence). The CDR3 sequence is 16 residues long. The CDR3 bases are TGTGCCAGCAGCTTGGCCGGGACTAGCGGAGCTAGTGAGCAGTACTTC. Protein sequence: CASSLAGTSGASEQYF.

The chain employs TRBV2 and TRBJ2-1; D is possibly TRBD1 (6 bases). This CDR3 region has 13 residues. Germline CDR1 and CDR2: SNHLY and FYNNEI. Trimming cost V 7 bases and J 6 bases, with 13 bases left between them. This chain's CDR3 is CASMAGAGNEQFF. The CDR3 DNA reads TGTGCCAGCATGGCAGGGGCAGGCAATGAGCAGTTCTTC.

The sample holds a few counts of this clonotype. J is TRBJ2-4 and V is TRBV7-3; D is uncertain. The germline V gene encodes CDR1 SGHTA and CDR2 FQGTGA. Trimming took off 6 bases at V and 0 bases at J, with 6 bases between the two ends. CDR3 length: 13 residues. The CDR3 DNA sequence: TGTGCCAGCAGTAATGGAGCCAAAAACATTCAGTACTTC. Its translation is CASSNGAKNIQYF.

The chain combines TRBV29-1 with TRBJ2-7; D is perhaps TRBD1 or TRBD2 (5 bases each). The V end lost 6 bases, the J end lost 5 bases, and 23 bases lay between the germline ends. The germline CDR1 and CDR2 sequences are SQVTM and ANQGSEA. The CDR3 spans 15 residues. CDR3 loop: CSVDRRAGPNHEQYF. The CDR3, as DNA: TGCAGCGTGGATCGGCGGGCAGGGCCAAACCACGAGCAGTACTTC.

This clonotype was recorded a few times. This chain joins TRBV15 and TRBJ2-1; 8 nucleotides agree with TRBD1. The ends lost 4 bases at V and 9 bases at J; junction bases unmatched: 14. The CDR3 extends over 16 amino acids. The germline V gene encodes CDR1 LNHNV and CDR2 YYDKDF (reference sequence). The CDR3 loop is CATSIKARSGGTEQFF. For the CDR3, the DNA is TGTGCCACCAGCATTAAAGCAAGGTCAGGGGGCACTGAGCAGTTCTTC.

The V call is TRBV6-1, the J call TRBJ1-1; D is possibly TRBD1 (6 bases). The CDR3 is made up of 16 amino acids. V was shortened by 7 bases and J by 4 bases, with 22 bases between the two germline ends. Germline V gene lookup returns CDR1 MNHNS and CDR2 SASEGT. The CDR3 region has the DNA TGTGCCAGCATCCAGGTCACAGGGATCGTTGGCACTGAAGCTTTCTTT. This gives the protein CASIQVTGIVGTEAFF.

The chain recombines TRBV20-1 with TRBJ1-5; 7 bases align to TRBD1. With 5 bases clipped from V and 6 bases from J, the junction kept 10 bases outside the gene matches. The CDR3 totals 14 residues. Germline values: CDR1 DFQATT, CDR2 SNEGSKA (reference sequence). The CDR3 protein is CSAQSGGSVQPQHF. CDR3 coding DNA: TGCAGTGCTCAATCAGGGGGATCAGTTCAGCCCCAGCATTTT.

This chain's CDR3 is CASSLEAGFDGYTF. The CDR3 DNA reads as TGTGCCAGCAGCTTAGAGGCAGGGTTTGATGGCTACACCTTC. The rearrangement joins TRBV7-6 to TRBJ1-2; TRBD1 might be the D (5 bases). Trimming took off 1 base at V and 6 bases at J, with 12 bases between the two ends. The germline V gene encodes CDR1 SGHVS and CDR2 FNYEAQ. The CDR3 contains 14 residues.

This clonotype appeared a few times. The rearrangement joins TRBV27 to TRBJ2-1; the D gene could be TRBD1 or TRBD2 (5 bases each). Germline V gene data show CDR1 as MNHEY and CDR2 as SMNVEV (reference sequence). The CDR3 length is 13 residues. Trimming took 0 bases from V and 7 from J, leaving 7 bases between them. CDR3 sequence reads: CASSLSGENEQFF. The CDR3, as DNA: TGTGCCAGCAGTTTATCGGGGGAAAATGAGCAGTTCTTC.

The rearrangement links TRBV9 to TRBJ2-5, with 10 positions matching TRBD2. The J call may be faulty, since TRBJ2-7 better matches the DNA end. CDR1 is SGDLS and CDR2 is YYNGEE in the germline V gene. The CDR3 is 15 residues long. This CDR3 reads CASSYKGTSAYEQYF. CDR3 bases: TGTGCCAGCAGTTATAAAGGGACTAGCGCATACGAGCAGTACTTC.